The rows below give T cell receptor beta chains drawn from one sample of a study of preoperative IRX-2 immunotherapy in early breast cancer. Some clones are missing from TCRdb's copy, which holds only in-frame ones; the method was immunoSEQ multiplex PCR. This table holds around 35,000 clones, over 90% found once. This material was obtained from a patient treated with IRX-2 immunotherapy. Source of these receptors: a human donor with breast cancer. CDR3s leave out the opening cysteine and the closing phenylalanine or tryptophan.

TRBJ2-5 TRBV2 ASSRPGDSQETQY
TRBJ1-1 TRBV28 ASSFGFRDTEAF
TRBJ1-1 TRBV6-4 ASKQGVLNTEAF
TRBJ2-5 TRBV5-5 ASSFSGETQY
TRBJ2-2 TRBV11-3 ASRRTSGRAAGELF
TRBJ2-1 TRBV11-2 ASSHGRSSYNEQF
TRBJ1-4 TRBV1 TSSGERATNEKLF
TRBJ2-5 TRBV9 ASSVGLPGRSLQETQY
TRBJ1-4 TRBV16 ASSQQATNEKLF
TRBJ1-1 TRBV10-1 ARGLQMNTEAF
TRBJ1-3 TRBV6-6 ASSPGLSVGNTIY
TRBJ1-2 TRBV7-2 ASSSYRDNYGYT
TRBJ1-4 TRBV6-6 ASRPATNEKLF
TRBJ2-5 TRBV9 ASSPNTGSGETQY
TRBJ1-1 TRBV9 ASSLGGMNTEAF
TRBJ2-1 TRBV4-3 ASSQDRGTQSF
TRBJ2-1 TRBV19 ASSMTSGIHEQF
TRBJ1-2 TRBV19 ASKPGRIRDRGAYGYT
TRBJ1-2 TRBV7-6 ASSLEGQGFNYGYT
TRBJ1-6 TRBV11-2 ASSLYRTGGSHNSPLH
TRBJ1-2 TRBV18 ASSPRDYGYT
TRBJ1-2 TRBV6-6 ASRDLGRGEYGYT
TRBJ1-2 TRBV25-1 ASSGLPGQGNYGYT
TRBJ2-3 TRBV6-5 ASGLGGDTDTQY
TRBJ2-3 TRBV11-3 ASSLDPLASGSRDTQY
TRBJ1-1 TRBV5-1 ASSFSREGNTEAF
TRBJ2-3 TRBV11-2 ASSSRDKLAGGRTDTQY
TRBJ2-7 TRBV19 ASRPTGTAGEQY
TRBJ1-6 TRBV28 ASSFQRNYNSPLH
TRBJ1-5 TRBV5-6 ASSLVGDWSQPQH